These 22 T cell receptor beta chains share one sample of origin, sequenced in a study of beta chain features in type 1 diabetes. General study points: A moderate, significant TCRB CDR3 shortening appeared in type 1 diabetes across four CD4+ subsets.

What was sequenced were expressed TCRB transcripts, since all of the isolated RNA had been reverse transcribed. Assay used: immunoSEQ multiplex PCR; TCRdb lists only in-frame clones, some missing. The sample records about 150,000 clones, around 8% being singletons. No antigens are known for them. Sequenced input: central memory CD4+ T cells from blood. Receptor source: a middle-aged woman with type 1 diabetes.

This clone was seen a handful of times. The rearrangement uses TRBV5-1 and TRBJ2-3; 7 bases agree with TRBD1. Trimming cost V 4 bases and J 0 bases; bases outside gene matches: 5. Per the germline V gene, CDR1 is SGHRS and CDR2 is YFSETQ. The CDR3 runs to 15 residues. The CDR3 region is CASSPGQPSTDTQYF. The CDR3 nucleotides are TGCGCCAGCAGCCCGGGACAGCCTAGCACAGATACGCAGTATTTT.

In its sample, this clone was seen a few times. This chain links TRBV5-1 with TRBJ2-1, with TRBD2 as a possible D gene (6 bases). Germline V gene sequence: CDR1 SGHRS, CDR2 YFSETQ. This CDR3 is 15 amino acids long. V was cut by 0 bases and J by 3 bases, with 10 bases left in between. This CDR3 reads CASSLVGEDYNEQFF. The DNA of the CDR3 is TGCGCCAGCAGCTTGGTGGGGGAGGACTACAATGAGCAGTTCTTC.

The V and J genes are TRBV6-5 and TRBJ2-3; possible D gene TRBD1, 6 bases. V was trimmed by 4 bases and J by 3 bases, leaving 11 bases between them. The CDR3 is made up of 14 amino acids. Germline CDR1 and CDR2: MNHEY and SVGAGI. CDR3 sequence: CASSSIGQTDTQYF. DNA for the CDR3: TGTGCCAGCAGTTCTATTGGACAGACAGATACGCAGTATTTT.

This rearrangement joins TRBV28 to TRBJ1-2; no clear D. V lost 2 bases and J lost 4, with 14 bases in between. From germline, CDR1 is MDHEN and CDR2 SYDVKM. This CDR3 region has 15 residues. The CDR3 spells CASSLAPLTSYGYTF. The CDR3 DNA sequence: TGTGCCAGCAGTTTAGCCCCCTTGACATCCTATGGCTACACCTTC.

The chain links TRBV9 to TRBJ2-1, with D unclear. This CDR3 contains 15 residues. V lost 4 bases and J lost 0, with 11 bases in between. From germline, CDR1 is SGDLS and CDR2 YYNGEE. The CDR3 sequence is CASSPMGLSYNEQFF. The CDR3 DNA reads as TGTGCCAGCAGCCCAATGGGCCTCTCCTACAATGAGCAGTTCTTC.

The CDR3: CSATGRDTQYF. DNA of the CDR3: TGCAGTGCTACTGGCAGAGATACGCAGTATTTT. The V and J genes are TRBV20-1 and TRBJ2-3; no clear D gene. This CDR3 is 11 amino acids long. CDR1 DFQATT and CDR2 SNEGSKA come from the germline V gene (reference sequence). V lost 4 bases to trimming and J lost 5 bases, with 7 bases between them.

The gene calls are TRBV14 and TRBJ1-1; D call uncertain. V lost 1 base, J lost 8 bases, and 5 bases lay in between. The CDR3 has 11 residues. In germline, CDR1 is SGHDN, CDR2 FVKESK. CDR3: CASSQAGEAFF. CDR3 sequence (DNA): TGTGCCAGCAGCCAAGCGGGGGAAGCTTTCTTT. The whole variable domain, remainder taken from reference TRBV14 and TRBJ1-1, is EAGVTQFPSHSVIEKGQTVTLRCDPISGHDNLYWYRRVMGKEIKFLLHFVKESKQDESGMPNNRFLAERTGGTYSTLKVQPAELEDSGVYFCASSQAGEAFFGQGTRLTVV.

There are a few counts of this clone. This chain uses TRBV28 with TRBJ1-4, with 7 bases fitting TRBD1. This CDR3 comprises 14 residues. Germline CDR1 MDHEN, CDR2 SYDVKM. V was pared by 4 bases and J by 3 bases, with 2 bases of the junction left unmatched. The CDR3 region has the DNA TGTGCCAGCAGTTCTCAGGGGGCTAATGAAAAACTGTTTTTT. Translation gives CASSSQGANEKLFF.

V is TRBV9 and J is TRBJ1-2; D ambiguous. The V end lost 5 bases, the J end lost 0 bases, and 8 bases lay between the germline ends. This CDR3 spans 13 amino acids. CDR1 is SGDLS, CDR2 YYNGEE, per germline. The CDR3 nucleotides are TGTGCCAGCAGAGGAGGGCCTAACTATGGCTACACCTTC. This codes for CASRGGPNYGYTF.

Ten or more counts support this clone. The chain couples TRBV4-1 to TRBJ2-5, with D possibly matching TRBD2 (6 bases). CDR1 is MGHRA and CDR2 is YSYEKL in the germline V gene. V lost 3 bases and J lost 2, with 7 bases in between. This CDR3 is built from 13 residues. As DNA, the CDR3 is TGCGCCAGCAGCCACGGACTACAAGAGACCCAGTACTTC. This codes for CASSHGLQETQYF.

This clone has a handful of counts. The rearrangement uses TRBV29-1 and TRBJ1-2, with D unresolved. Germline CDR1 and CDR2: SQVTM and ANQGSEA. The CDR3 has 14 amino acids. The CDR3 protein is CTTLGSEGSYGYTF. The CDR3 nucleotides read TGCACCACGCTGGGCTCGGAGGGATCCTATGGCTACACCTTC.

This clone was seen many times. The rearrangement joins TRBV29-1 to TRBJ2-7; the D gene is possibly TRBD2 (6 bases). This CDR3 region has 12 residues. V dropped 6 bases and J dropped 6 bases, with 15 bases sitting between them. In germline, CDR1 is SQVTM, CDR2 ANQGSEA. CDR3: CSVTGETREQYF. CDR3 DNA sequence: TGCAGCGTGACGGGGGAAACCCGCGAGCAGTACTTC.

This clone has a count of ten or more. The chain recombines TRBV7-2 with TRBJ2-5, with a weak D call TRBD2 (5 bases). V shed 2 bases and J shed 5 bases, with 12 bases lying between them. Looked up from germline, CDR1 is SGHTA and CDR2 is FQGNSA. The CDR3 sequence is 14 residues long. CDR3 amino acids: CASSLRVRAETQYF. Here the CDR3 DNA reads TGTGCCAGCAGCTTAAGGGTGAGGGCGGAGACCCAGTACTTC.

The CDR3 DNA sequence: TGTGCCAGCAGTTTACTGCTAGCGGGGGGGCATAACGGGGAGCTGTTTTTT. Amino acid sequence: CASSLLLAGGHNGELFF. The genes are TRBV28 and TRBJ2-2; 12 bases line up with TRBD2. The CDR3 has 17 residues. The germline CDR1 and CDR2 sequences are MDHEN and SYDVKM. Losses at the gene ends were 2 bases for V and 7 bases for J; bases not matched to a gene: 8.

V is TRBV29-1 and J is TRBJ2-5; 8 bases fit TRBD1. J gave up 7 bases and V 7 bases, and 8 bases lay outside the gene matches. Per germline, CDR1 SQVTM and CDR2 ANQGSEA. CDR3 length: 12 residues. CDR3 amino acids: CSAPGQVGTQYF. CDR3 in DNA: TGCAGCGCCCCGGGACAGGTTGGGACCCAGTACTTC.

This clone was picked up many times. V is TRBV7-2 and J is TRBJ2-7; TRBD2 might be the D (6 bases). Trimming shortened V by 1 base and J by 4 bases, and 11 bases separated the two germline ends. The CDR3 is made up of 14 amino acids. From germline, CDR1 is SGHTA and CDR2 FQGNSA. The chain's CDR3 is CASSLVASDYEQYF. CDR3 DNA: TGTGCCAGCAGCTTAGTCGCTAGCGATTACGAGCAGTACTTC.

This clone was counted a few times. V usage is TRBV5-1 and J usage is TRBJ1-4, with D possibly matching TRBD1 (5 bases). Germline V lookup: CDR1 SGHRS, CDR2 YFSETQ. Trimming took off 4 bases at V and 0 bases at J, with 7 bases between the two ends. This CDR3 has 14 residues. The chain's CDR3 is CASSLGATNEKLFF. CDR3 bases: TGCGCCAGCAGCCTAGGGGCAACTAATGAAAAACTGTTTTTT. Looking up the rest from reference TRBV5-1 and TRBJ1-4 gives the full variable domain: KAGVTQTPRYLIKTRGQQVTLSCSPISGHRSVSWYQQTPGQGLQFLFEYFSETQRNKGNFPGRFSGRQFSNSRSEMNVSTLELGDSALYLCASSLGATNEKLFFGSGTQLSVL.

CDR3 DNA sequence: TGCGCCAGCAGCCAACAGGGTGTGCCCCTAGGCTACACCTTC. It encodes CASSQQGVPLGYTF. The chain employs TRBV4-3 and TRBJ1-2, with TRBD1 as a possible D gene (5 bases). Germline CDR1 and CDR2: LGHNA and YSLEER. V dropped 2 bases and J dropped 8 bases, with 15 bases sitting between them. The CDR3 sequence is 14 residues long.

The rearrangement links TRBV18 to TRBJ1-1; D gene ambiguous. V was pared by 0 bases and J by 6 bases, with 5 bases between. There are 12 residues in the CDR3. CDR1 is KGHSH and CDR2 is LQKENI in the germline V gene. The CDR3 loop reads CASSPPEAEAFF. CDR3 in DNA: TGTGCCAGCTCACCACCGGAGGCTGAAGCTTTCTTT.

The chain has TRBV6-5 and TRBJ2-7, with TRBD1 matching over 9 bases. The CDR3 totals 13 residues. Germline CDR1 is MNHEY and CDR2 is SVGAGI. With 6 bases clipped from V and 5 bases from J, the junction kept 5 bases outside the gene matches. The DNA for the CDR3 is TGTGCCAGCAGGAGGAGGGACAGGGACGAGCAGTACTTC. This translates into CASRRRDRDEQYF.

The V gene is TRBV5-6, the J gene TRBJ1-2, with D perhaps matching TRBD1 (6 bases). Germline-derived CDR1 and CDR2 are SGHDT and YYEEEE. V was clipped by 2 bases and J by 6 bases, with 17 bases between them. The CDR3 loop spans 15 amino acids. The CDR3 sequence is CASSFSPGEWNGYTF. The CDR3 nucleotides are TGTGCCAGCAGCTTCTCGCCAGGGGAATGGAATGGCTACACCTTC.

The CDR3 DNA is TGTGCCACTACGCCGCCTCCCGGGGTGTGGAACTACGAGCAGTACTTC. Protein: CATTPPPGVWNYEQYF. The chain carries TRBV28 and TRBJ2-7; D possibly corresponds to TRBD2 (5 bases). The CDR3 length is 16 residues. The ends were cut back, 10 bases at V and 3 bases at J, with 25 bases in the middle. The germline CDR1 and CDR2 sequences are MDHEN and SYDVKM. The variable domain in full, with the rest retrieved from reference TRBV28 and TRBJ2-7, is DVKVTQSSRYLVKRTGEKVFLECVQDMDHENMFWYRQDPGLGLRLIYFSYDVKMKEKGDIPEGYSVSREKKERFSLILESASTNQTSMYLCATTPPPGVWNYEQYFGPGTRLTVT.